The 15 T cell receptor beta chains reported below all come from one sample, sequenced in a study of Graves' ophthalmopathy and Graves' hyperthyroidism. Scientists amplified the TCR beta CDR3 regions from RNA transcripts. First-round RT-PCR used HTBI primers; second-round multiplex PCR followed. From the multiplex PCR reads, TCRdb called clonotypes with MiXCR, one entry per CDR3 protein. The sample comprises about 150,000 distinct CDR3 sequences, approximately 38% of which are singletons, and around 5.8% rests with the top ten. Sequencing was performed on peripheral blood. The receptors here all came from a woman in her 40s with Graves' ophthalmopathy.

This clonotype was counted many times. The CDR3: CASREGGTEAFF. The CDR3 nucleotides are TGTGCCAGCAGGGAGGGAGGCACTGAAGCTTTCTTT. The J gene is TRBJ1-1, the V gene TRBV6-2 or TRBV6-3; D is undetermined. The germline CDR1 and CDR2 sequences are MNHEY and SVGEGT. CDR3 length: 12 amino acids. With 6 bases removed from V and 4 bases from J, the gap between germline ends came to 9 bases.

This chain uses TRBV11-2 with TRBJ1-1, with D possibly being TRBD1 (6 bases). V shed 5 bases and J shed 1 base, with 20 bases lying between them. The germline gives CDR1 SGHAT, CDR2 FQNNGV. CDR3 size: 17 residues. CDR3 DNA sequence: TGTGCCAGCAGCCGATCCATAACAGGGTACGGGAACACTGAAGCTTTCTTT. Protein: CASSRSITGYGNTEAFF.

Many counts were recorded for this clonotype. The CDR3 DNA reads as TGTGCCAGCAGGGGCTCTGGAAACACCATATATTTT. It yields the protein CASRGSGNTIYF. The chain is built from TRBV2 and TRBJ1-3; unclear D gene. Germline CDR1 SNHLY, CDR2 FYNNEI. V dropped 6 bases and J dropped 0 bases, with 3 bases sitting between them. CDR3 length: 12 amino acids.

There are a few counts of this clonotype. Just one base apart from a much larger clone, this may be a read error. V usage is TRBV2 and J usage is TRBJ1-1; TRBD1 might be the D (5 bases). The CDR3 has 15 residues. The V gene's germline CDR1 is SNHLY and CDR2 FYNNEI. The CDR3 DNA reads TGTGTCAGCAGTGAAGGTTGGCAGGGGAACACTGAAGCTTTCTTT. Residues: CVSSEGWQGNTEAFF.

The table lists this clonotype with many counts. The chain uses TRBV12-3 or TRBV12-4 and TRBJ2-2; unclear D gene. V lost 5 bases and J lost 0, with 10 bases in between. CDR3 length: 15 residues. CDR3 protein: CASSPRRTNTGELFF. In DNA form, the CDR3 reads TGTGCCAGCAGTCCTCGACGGACGAACACCGGGGAGCTGTTTTTT.

The chain carries TRBV27 and TRBJ2-5; 12 positions match TRBD1. With V trimmed by 5 bases and J by 5 bases, 6 bases remained unmatched. The length of the CDR3 is 15 residues. CDR1 is MNHEY and CDR2 is SMNVEV in the germline V gene (reference sequence). The CDR3 coding sequence is TGTGCCAGCAGTACCGGGACAGGGGGCGTGGAGACCCAGTACTTC. It translates to CASSTGTGGVETQYF.

This chain connects TRBV5-1 to TRBJ1-2, with 9 bases fitting TRBD1. After removal of 4 bases from V and 4 bases from J, the junction contained 14 bases not matched to a gene. CDR3 length: 17 residues. The germline CDR1 and CDR2 sequences are SGHRS and YFSETQ. The CDR3 DNA sequence: TGCGCCAGCAGCATGCTCCCGGGACAGGGAGGAATCTATGGCTACACCTTC. It codes for CASSMLPGQGGIYGYTF. Looking up the rest from reference TRBV5-1 and TRBJ1-2 gives the full variable domain: KAGVTQTPRYLIKTRGQQVTLSCSPISGHRSVSWYQQTPGQGLQFLFEYFSETQRNKGNFPGRFSGRQFSNSRSEMNVSTLELGDSALYLCASSMLPGQGGIYGYTFGSGTRLTVV.

This clonotype appeared many times. The chain employs TRBV5-1 and TRBJ2-2; 7 positions match TRBD2. This CDR3 contains 19 residues. The V gene's germline CDR1 is SGHRS and CDR2 YFSETQ. V dropped 3 bases and J dropped 3; count of bases not matched to a gene: 17. This CDR3 reads CASSWPQWGGKTYTGELFF. As DNA, the CDR3 is TGCGCCAGCAGCTGGCCCCAATGGGGGGGGAAGACGTACACCGGGGAGCTGTTTTTT.

The rearrangement uses TRBV6-2 or TRBV6-3 and TRBJ1-3, with D perhaps TRBD1 (5 bases). Trimming stripped 6 bases from V and 0 bases from J, with 12 bases between. The CDR3 runs 15 residues. Per the germline V gene, CDR1 is MNHEY and CDR2 is SVGEGT. CDR3 sequence: CASSSGLLSGNTIYF. For the CDR3, the DNA is TGTGCCAGCAGCTCGGGACTTCTCTCTGGAAACACCATATATTTT.

In its sample, this clonotype was seen many times. The chain recombines TRBV5-6 with TRBJ1-2; 8 bases map to TRBD1. The CDR3 is 15 residues long. J gave up 2 bases and V 2 bases, and 5 bases lay outside the gene matches. Per the germline V gene, CDR1 is SGHDT and CDR2 is YYEEEE. Here the CDR3 DNA reads TGTGCCAGCAGCTTTCAGGGGGCCCTGAACTATGGCTACACCTTC. Protein: CASSFQGALNYGYTF. Using reference TRBV5-6 and TRBJ1-2 for the parts outside the CDR3, the full variable domain is DAGVTQSPTHLIKTRGQQVTLRCSPKSGHDTVSWYQQALGQGPQFIFQYYEEEERQRGNFPDRFSGHQFPNYSSELNVNALLLGDSALYLCASSFQGALNYGYTFGSGTRLTVV.

This clonotype was detected only a few times. V usage is TRBV27 and J usage is TRBJ1-5, with TRBD1 matching over 7 bases. This CDR3 contains 15 residues. CDR1 and CDR2 (germline): MNHEY, SMNVEV (reference sequence). The V and J ends lost 3 bases and 4 bases, in that order; junction bases with no gene match: 6. CDR3 sequence: CASSFQGELNQPQHF. CDR3 nucleotide sequence: TGTGCCAGCAGTTTCCAGGGGGAGTTAAATCAGCCCCAGCATTTT.

Ten or more counts support this clonotype. The chain couples TRBV11-2 to TRBJ2-5; D possibly uses TRBD1 or TRBD2 (5 bases each). The length of the CDR3 is 17 residues. Germline V gene lookup returns CDR1 SGHAT and CDR2 FQNNGV. Trimming stripped 0 bases from V and 5 bases from J, with 19 bases between. The CDR3 spells CASSLDSGTGPWETQYF. CDR3 DNA sequence: TGTGCCAGCAGCTTAGACTCCGGGACGGGACCTTGGGAGACCCAGTACTTC. The complete variable domain, with remaining parts taken from reference TRBV11-2 and TRBJ2-5, reads EAGVAQSPRYKIIEKRQSVAFWCNPISGHATLYWYQQILGQGPKLLIQFQNNGVVDDSQLPKDRFSAERLKGVDSTLKIQPAKLEDSAVYLCASSLDSGTGPWETQYFGPGTRLLVL.

This clonotype has more than one count but fewer than ten. In DNA, the CDR3 is TGTGCCAGCAGCCCCCGGACTAGCGGGAACATTCAGTACTTC. Amino acid sequence: CASSPRTSGNIQYF. The chain links TRBV9 to TRBJ2-4; TRBD2 matches at 11 bases. This CDR3 is built from 14 residues. Germline assignment: CDR1 SGDLS and CDR2 YYNGEE. The trim removed 4 bases at V and 7 bases at J, leaving 4 bases unmatched.

Ten or more counts support this clonotype. This chain connects TRBV10-2 to TRBJ2-7, with 7 bases identical to TRBD1. CDR3 length: 15 residues. Germline loops: CDR1 WSHSY, CDR2 SAAADI. V shed 9 bases and J 4 bases; nucleotides not matched to a gene: 15. This CDR3 is CASEPDLGQTYEQYF. CDR3 DNA sequence: TGCGCCAGTGAGCCGGATCTGGGACAGACTTACGAGCAGTACTTC.

Here the CDR3 DNA reads TGTGCCAGCAGTGCCTTCGGGACAGTGTACACCGGGGAGCTGTTTTTT. Translated, it gives CASSAFGTVYTGELFF. J is TRBJ2-2 and V is TRBV6-1; 7 bases are a match to TRBD1. This CDR3 is 16 amino acids long. Germline CDR1 reads MNHNS; CDR2 reads SASEGT. Unmatched junction bases numbered 8, after V lost 4 bases and J lost 3 bases.